This TCR beta chain was observed in a study of blood T cell repertoires in COVID-19. As handled by the study authors: Counts of nucleated cells, estimated from reference gene primer amplification, were obtained. This table comes from immunoSEQ multiplex PCR, and its TCRdb copy is limited to in-frame clones, with some not included. V and J calls plus clone size are reproduced from that table; the DNA served to infer D and trimming. The sample records around 50,000 clones, 70% to 90% being singletons. Trimming removed 3 bases at V and 2 bases at J, with 4 bases between. CDR1 and CDR2 from the germline V gene are MNHEY and SVGEGT. This CDR3 contains 12 residues.

The sample comprised peripheral blood. J is TRBJ1-2 and V is TRBV6-2 or TRBV6-3; D gene ambiguous. The receptor comes from a human donor in a cohort sampled during active COVID-19. The CDR3 DNA reads as TGTGCCAGCAGTTATGAGAACTATGGCTACACCTTC. Protein sequence: CASSYENYGYTF.